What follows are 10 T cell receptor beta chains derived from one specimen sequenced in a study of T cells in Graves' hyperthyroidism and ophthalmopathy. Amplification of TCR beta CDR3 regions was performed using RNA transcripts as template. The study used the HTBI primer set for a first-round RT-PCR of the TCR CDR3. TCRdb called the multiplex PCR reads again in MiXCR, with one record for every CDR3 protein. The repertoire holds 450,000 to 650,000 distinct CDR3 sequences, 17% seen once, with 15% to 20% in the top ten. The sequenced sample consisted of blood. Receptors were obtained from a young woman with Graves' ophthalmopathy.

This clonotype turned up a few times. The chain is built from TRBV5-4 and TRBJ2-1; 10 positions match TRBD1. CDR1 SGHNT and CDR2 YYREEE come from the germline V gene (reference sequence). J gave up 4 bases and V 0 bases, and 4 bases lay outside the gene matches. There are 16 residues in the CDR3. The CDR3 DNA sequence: TGTGCCAGCAGCTTGGGTCCGGGACAGGGGTACAATGAGCAGTTCTTC. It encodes CASSLGPGQGYNEQFF.

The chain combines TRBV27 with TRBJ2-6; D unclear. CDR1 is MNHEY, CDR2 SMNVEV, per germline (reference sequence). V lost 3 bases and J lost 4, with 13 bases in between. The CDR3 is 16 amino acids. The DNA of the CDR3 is TGTGCCAGCAGTTTCGCCAGTTCCTTGGGGGCCAACGTCCTGACTTTC. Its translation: CASSFASSLGANVLTF.

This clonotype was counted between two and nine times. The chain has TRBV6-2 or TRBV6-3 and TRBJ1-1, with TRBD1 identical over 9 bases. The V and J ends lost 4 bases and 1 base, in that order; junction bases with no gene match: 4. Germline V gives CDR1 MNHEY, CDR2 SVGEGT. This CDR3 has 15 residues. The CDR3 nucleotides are TGTGCCAGCAGTTGGGGGACAGGGCGGAACACTGAAGCTTTCTTT. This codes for CASSWGTGRNTEAFF.

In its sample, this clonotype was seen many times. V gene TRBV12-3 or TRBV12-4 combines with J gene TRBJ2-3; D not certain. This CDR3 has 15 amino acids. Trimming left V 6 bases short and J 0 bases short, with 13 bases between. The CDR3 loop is CASSPLEASTDTQYF. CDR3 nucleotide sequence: TGTGCCAGCAGCCCCCTTGAAGCTAGCACAGATACGCAGTATTTT.

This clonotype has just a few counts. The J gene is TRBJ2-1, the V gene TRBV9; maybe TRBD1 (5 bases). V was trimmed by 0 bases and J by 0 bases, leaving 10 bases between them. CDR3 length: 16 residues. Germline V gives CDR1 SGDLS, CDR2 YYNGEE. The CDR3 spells CASSVGGYLSYNEQFF. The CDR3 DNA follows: TGTGCCAGCAGCGTAGGGGGCTACCTCTCCTACAATGAGCAGTTCTTC.

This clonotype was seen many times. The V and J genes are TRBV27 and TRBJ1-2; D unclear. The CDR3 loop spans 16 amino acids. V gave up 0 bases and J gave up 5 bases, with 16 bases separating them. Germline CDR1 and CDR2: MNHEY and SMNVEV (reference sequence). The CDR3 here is CASSLSGTLLEYGYTF. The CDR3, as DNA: TGTGCCAGCAGTTTATCGGGTACCCTGTTGGAGTATGGCTACACCTTC.

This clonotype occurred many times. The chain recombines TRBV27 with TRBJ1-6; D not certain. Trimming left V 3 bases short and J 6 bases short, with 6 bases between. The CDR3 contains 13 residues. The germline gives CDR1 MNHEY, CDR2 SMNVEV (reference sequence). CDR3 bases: TGTGCCAGCAGTTTGGCCTCTAATTCACCCCTCCACTTT. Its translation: CASSLASNSPLHF.

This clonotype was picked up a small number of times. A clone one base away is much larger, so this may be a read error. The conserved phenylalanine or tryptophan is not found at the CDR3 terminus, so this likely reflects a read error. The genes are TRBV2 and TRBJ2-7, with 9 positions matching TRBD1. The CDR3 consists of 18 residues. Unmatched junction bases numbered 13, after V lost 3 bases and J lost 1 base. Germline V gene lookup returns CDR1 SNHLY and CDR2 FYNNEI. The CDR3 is CASSDRTGVLPLSYEQYL. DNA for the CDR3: TGTGCCAGCAGTGATAGGACAGGGGTCCTACCCTTGTCCTACGAGCAGTACCTC.

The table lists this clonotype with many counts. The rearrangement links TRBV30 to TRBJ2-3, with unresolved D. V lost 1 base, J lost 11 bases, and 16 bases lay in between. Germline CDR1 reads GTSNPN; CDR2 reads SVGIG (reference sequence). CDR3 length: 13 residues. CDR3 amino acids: CAWSDIRLMLQYF. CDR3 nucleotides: TGTGCCTGGAGTGACATACGCCTGATGTTGCAGTATTTT.

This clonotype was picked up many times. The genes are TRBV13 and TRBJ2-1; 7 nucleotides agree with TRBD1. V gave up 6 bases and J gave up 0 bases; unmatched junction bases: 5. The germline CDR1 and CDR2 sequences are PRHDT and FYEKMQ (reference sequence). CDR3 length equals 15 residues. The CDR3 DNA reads TGTGCCAGCAGTCAAGGGGGCCGCTCCTACAATGAGCAGTTCTTC. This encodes CASSQGGRSYNEQFF.